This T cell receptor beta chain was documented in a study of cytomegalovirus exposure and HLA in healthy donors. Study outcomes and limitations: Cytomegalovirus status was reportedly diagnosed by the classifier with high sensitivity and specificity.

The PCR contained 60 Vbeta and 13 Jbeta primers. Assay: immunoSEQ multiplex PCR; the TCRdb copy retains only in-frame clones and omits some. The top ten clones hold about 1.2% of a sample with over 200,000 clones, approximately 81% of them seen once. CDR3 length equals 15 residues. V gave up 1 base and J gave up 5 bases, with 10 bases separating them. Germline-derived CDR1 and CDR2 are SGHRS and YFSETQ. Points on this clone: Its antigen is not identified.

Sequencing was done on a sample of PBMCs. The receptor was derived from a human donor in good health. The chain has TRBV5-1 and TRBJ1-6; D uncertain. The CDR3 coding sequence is TGCGCCAGCAGCTTGAGCGGAGCAGATAATTCACCCCTCCACTTT. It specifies CASSLSGADNSPLHF.